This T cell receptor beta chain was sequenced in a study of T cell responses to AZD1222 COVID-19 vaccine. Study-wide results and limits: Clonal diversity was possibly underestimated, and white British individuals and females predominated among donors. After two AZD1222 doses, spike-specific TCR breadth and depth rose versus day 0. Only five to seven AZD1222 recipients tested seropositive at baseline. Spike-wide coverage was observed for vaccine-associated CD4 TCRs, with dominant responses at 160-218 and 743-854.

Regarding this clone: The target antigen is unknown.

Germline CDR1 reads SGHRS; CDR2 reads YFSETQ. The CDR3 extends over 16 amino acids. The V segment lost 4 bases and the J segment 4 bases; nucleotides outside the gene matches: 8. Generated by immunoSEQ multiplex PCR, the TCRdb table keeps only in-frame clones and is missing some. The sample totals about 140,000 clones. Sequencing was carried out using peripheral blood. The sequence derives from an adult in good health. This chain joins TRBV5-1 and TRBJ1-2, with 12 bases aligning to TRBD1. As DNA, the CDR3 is TGCGCCAGCAGCCCGGGACAGGGGGCGGGGGCCTATGGCTACACCTTC. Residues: CASSPGQGAGAYGYTF.